The 3 T cell receptor beta chains below come from one sample, sequenced in a study of blood T cell repertoires in COVID-19 (dated by TCRdb to between 2020 and 2021). Libraries were made using the immunoSEQ multiplex PCR assay. TCRdb carries this immuneACCESS record with in-frame sequences only. Its versions omit some clonotypes, under half of them owing to an unresolved V gene in the studies checked, with the rest unexplained. This sample gives roughly 51,000 clones in total; roughly nine tenths of them show up just once. Of the sample, roughly 7% is held by the ten largest clones. Sequences were obtained from peripheral blood. The receptors originated from a woman in her sixties or seventies with active or convalescent COVID-19.

The rearrangement links TRBV11-2 to TRBJ2-3, with D tentatively TRBD1 (6 bases). V lost 0 bases, J lost 6 bases, and 22 bases lay in between. Germline-derived CDR1 and CDR2 are SGHAT and FQNNGV. The length of the CDR3 is 18 residues. CDR3 protein: CASSLDLLPQGKSDTQYF. The CDR3 DNA reads TGTGCCAGCAGCTTAGACCTCCTGCCACAGGGAAAATCGGATACGCAGTATTTT. Variable domain in full (rest from reference TRBV11-2 and TRBJ2-3): EAGVAQSPRYKIIEKRQSVAFWCNPISGHATLYWYQQILGQGPKLLIQFQNNGVVDDSQLPKDRFSAERLKGVDSTLKIQPAKLEDSAVYLCASSLDLLPQGKSDTQYFGPGTRLTVL.

V and J are TRBV5-4 and TRBJ1-3, with 7 bases aligning to TRBD1. The trim removed 4 bases at V and 0 bases at J, leaving 13 bases unmatched. Germline assignment: CDR1 SGHNT and CDR2 YYREEE (reference sequence). This CDR3 has 18 residues. CDR3 in DNA: TGTGCCAGCAGCCCGTTCCCCCAGGGGGTGAGCTCTGGAAACACCATATATTTT. Translation: CASSPFPQGVSSGNTIYF.

This clone was found once. This chain links TRBV27 with TRBJ1-2, with TRBD1 identical over 8 bases. This CDR3 has 15 residues. With V trimmed by 4 bases and J by 3 bases, 7 bases remained unmatched. Germline CDR1 reads MNHEY; CDR2 reads SMNVEV (reference sequence). CDR3 DNA sequence: TGTGCCAGCAGTTGGGGGTCAGGGGGCGACTATGGCTACACCTTC. Its translation is CASSWGSGGDYGYTF.